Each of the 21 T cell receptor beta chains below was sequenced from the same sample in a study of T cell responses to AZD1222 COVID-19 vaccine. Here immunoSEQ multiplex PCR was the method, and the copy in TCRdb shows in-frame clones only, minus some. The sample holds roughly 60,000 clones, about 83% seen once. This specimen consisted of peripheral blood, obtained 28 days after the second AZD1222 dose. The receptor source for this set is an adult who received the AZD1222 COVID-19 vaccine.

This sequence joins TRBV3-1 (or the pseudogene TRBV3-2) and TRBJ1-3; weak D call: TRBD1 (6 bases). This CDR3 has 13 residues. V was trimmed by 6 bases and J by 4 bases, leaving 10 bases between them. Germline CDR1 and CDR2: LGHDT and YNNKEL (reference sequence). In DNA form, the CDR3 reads TGTGCCAGCAGGTACAGGGAGGGAAACACCATATATTTT. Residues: CASRYREGNTIYF.

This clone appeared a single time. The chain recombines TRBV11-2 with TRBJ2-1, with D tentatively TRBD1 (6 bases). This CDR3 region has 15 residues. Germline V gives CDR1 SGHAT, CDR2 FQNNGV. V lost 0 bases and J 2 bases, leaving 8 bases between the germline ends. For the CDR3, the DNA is TGTGCCAGCAGCTTAGAGAGGGGGACCTACAATGAGCAGTTCTTC. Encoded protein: CASSLERGTYNEQFF.

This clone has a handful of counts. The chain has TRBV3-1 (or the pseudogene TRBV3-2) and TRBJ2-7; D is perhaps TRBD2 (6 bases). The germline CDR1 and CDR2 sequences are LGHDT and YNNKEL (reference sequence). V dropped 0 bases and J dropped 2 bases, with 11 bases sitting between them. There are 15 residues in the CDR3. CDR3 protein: CASSQDFGGAYEQYF. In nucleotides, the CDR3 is TGTGCCAGCAGCCAAGATTTTGGCGGGGCCTACGAGCAGTACTTC.

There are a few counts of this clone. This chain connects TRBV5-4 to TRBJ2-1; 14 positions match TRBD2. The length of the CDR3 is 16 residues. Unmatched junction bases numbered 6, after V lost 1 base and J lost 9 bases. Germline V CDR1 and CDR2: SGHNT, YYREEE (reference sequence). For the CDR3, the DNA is TGTGCCAGCAGCTTGCCCGGGACTAGCGGGGGTCGTGAGCAGTTCTTC. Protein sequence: CASSLPGTSGGREQFF.

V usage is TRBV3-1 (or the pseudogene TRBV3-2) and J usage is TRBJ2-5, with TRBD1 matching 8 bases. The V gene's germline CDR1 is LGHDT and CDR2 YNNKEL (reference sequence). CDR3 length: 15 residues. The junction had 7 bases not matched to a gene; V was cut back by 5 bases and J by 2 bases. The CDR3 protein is CASSNWDRPQETQYF. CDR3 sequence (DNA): TGTGCCAGCAGCAACTGGGACAGGCCGCAAGAGACCCAGTACTTC.

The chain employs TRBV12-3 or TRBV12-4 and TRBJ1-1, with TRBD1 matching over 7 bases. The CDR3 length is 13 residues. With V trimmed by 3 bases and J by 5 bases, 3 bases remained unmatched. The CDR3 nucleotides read TGTGCCAGCAGTTTCGGGACAGTGACTGAAGCTTTCTTT. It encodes CASSFGTVTEAFF.

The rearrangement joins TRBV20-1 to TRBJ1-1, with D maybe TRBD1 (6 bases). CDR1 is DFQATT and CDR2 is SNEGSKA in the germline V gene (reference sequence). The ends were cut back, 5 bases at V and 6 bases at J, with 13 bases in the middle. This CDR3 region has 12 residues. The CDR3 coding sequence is TGCAGTGCTGGTGGACAGACCCCTGAAGCTTTCTTT. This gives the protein CSAGGQTPEAFF.

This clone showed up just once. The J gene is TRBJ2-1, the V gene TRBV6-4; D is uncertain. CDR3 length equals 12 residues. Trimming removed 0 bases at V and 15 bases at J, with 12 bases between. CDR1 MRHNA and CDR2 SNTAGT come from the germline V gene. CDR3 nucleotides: TGTGCCAGCAGTGACTCCGGGCGGAGCTTGTTCTTC. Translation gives CASSDSGRSLFF.

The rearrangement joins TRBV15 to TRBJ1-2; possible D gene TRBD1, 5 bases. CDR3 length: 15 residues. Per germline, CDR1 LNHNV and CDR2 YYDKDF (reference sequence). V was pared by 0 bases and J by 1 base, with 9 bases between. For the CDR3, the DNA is TGTGCCACCAGCAGAGACGAGGGGAATAACTATGGCTACACCTTC. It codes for CATSRDEGNNYGYTF.

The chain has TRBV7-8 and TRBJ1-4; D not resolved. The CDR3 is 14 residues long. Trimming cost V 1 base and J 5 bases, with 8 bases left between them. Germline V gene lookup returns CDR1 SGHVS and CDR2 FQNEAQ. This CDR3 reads CASSLDGSNEKLFF. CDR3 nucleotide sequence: TGTGCCAGCAGCTTAGACGGTTCGAATGAAAAACTGTTTTTT.

CDR3 sequence reads: CASSLGTLPIYGYTF. The CDR3 coding sequence is TGCGCCAGCAGCTTGGGGACACTCCCGATCTATGGCTACACCTTC. The rearrangement links TRBV5-1 to TRBJ1-2; tentative D call: TRBD1 (5 bases). There are 15 residues in the CDR3. CDR1 and CDR2 from the germline V gene are SGHRS and YFSETQ. V was trimmed by 0 bases and J by 4 bases, leaving 13 bases between them.

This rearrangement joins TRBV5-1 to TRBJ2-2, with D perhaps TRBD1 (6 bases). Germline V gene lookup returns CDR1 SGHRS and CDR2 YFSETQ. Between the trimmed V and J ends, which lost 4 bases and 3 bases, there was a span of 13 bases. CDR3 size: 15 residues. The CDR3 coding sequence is TGCGCCAGCAGCGGGGCAGGGGTCGACACCGGGGAGCTGTTTTTT. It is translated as CASSGAGVDTGELFF.

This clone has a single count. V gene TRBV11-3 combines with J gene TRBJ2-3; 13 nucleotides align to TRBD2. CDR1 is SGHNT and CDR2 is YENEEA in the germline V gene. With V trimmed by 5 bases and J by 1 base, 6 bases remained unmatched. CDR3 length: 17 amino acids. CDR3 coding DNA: TGTGCCAGCAGCCAATGGACTAGCGGGGGCCGCACAGATACGCAGTATTTT. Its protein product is CASSQWTSGGRTDTQYF.

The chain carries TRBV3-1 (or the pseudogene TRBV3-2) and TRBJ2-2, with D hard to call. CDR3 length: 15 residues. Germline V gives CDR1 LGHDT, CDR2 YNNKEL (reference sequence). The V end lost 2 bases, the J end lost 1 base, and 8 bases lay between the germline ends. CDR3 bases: TGTGCCAGCAGCCAAACTCCCCAGAACACCGGGGAGCTGTTTTTT. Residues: CASSQTPQNTGELFF.

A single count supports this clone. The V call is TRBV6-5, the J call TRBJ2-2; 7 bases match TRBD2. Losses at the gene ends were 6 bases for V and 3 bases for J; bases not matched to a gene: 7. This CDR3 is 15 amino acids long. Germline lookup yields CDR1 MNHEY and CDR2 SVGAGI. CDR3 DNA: TGTGCCAGCAGGAAAAGCGGGGCCGACACCGGGGAGCTGTTTTTT. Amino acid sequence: CASRKSGADTGELFF.

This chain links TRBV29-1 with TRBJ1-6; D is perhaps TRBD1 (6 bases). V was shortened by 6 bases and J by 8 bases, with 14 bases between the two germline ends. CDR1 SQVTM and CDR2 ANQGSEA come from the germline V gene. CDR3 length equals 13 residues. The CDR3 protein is CSVQDSGDSPLHF. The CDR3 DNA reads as TGCAGCGTGCAGGACAGTGGGGATTCACCCCTCCACTTT.

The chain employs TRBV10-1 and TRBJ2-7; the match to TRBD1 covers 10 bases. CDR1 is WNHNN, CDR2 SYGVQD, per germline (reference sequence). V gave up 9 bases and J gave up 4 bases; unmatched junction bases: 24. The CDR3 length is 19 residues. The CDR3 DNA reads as TGCGCCAGAATAACAGCCACGACAGGGGGCCAACCTATTAGTTACGAGCAGTACTTC. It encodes CARITATTGGQPISYEQYF.

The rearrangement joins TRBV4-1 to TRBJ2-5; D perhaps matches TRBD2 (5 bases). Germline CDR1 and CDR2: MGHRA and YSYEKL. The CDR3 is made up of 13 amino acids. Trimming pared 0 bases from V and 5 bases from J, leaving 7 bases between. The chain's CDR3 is CASSQDPGETQYF. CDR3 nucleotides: TGCGCCAGCAGCCAAGATCCGGGGGAGACCCAGTACTTC.

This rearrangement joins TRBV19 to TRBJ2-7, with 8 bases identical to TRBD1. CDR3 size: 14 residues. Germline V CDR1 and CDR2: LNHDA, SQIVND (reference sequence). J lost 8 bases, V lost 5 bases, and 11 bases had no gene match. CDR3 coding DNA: TGTGCCAGTAGTGGAGGAGGACAGGGTTTTCAGCAGTACTTC. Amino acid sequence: CASSGGGQGFQQYF.

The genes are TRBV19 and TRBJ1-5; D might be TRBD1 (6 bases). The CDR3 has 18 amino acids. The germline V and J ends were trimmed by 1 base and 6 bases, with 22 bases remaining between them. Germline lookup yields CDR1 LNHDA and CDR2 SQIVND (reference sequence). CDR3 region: CASSIVRGLGALSQPQHF. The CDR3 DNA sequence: TGTGCCAGTAGTATAGTAAGGGGCTTGGGGGCTCTCAGTCAGCCCCAGCATTTT.

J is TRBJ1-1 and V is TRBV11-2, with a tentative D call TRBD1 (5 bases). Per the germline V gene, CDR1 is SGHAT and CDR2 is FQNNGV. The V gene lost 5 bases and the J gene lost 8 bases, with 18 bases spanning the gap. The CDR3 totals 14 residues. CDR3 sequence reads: CASSLNGGILEAFF. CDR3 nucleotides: TGTGCCAGCAGCCTGAACGGGGGAATTCTCGAAGCTTTCTTT.